This is a list of T cell receptor beta chains from one sample in a study of control samples from healthy donors and cancer patients. The method was immunoSEQ multiplex PCR; TCRdb's version includes in-frame clones alone and lacks a portion of them. Among around 130,000 clones, 89% were seen once, and the ten largest hold 30% to 50%. Sequenced input: blood. The origin of the receptors is a man between 45 and 60 years old in good health. The CDR3 runs from the conserved cysteine through the conserved F or W. A D gene is named only where the DNA matches it firmly. Rows give clone size only sometimes, using once, few, many, or a class for an expanded clone.

j_call d_call clone_size v_call cdr3_nt cdr3_aa
TRBJ1-1 TRBD1 once TRBV27 TGTGCCAGCAGTTCTGGGGCAGGGGGAGGGGGCACTGAAGCTTTCTTT CASSSGAGGGGTEAFF
TRBJ1-1 TRBD1 - TRBV29-1 TGCAGCGTTAGCCGACAGGGGTTGGGGACTGAAGCTTTCTTT CSVSRQGLGTEAFF
TRBJ1-1 - - TRBV6-5 TGTGCCAGCAGTCGACAGTCTGGGGACACTGAAGCTTTCTTT CASSRQSGDTEAFF
TRBJ2-7 TRBD1 - TRBV2 TGTGCCAGCAGACAGGGGGCGTACGAGCAGTACTTC CASRQGAYEQYF
TRBJ1-2 TRBD1 - TRBV5-1 TGCGCCAGCAGCTTGAGACAGGGAATGGATGGCTACACCTTC CASSLRQGMDGYTF
TRBJ2-5 TRBD2 - TRBV18 TGTGCCAGCTCCGGGGGGTACCAAGAGACCCAGTACTTC CASSGGYQETQYF
TRBJ1-2 - - TRBV4-3 TGCGCCAGCAGCCAAGATCCCGGTAGCTATGGCTACACCTTC CASSQDPGSYGYTF
TRBJ2-6 TRBD1 - TRBV7-2 TGTGCCAGCAGCTTAGGACAGGGGGCATTTGGGGCCAACGTCCTGACTTTC CASSLGQGAFGANVLTF
TRBJ1-1 - - TRBV7-2 TGTGCCAGCAGCCCCCGAGCCCCGAAGAACACTGAAGCTTTCTTT CASSPRAPKNTEAFF
TRBJ1-1 TRBD1 - TRBV27 TGTGCCAGCAGCTGGGACAGGGTGAACACTGAAGCTTTCTTT CASSWDRVNTEAFF
TRBJ2-7 TRBD2 - TRBV7-6 TGTGCCAGCAGCTTAGCCACTAGCGGGGGGGTGAGAAACGAGCAGTACTTC CASSLATSGGVRNEQYF
TRBJ1-1 TRBD1 - TRBV15 TGTGCCACCAGAGTAAGGGGGCTGGACACTGAAGCTTTCTTT CATRVRGLDTEAFF
TRBJ1-1 TRBD1 - TRBV18 TGTGCCAGCTCACTGGAACAGGGGCTCCCTGAAGCTTTCTTT CASSLEQGLPEAFF
TRBJ1-1 - - TRBV25-1 TGTGCCAGCAGTGAATCTGGGAGGAACACTGAAGCTTTCTTT CASSESGRNTEAFF
TRBJ2-5 TRBD1 - TRBV10-3 TGTGCCATCAGTGAATTAAACAGGGGCGCGGAGACCCAGTACTTC CAISELNRGAETQYF
TRBJ1-4 - - TRBV3-1/TRBV3-2 TGTGCCAGCAAATCTCAGAGGCGGCCCGGGCACCCTAATGAAAAACTGTTTTTT CASKSQRRPGHPNEKLFF
TRBJ1-5 - once TRBV30 TGTGCCTGGAGACAAGGTTTCAATCAGCCCCAGCATTTT CAWRQGFNQPQHF
TRBJ2-5 TRBD1 - TRBV9 TGTGCCAGCAGCCCCCGACAGGGGCAAGAGACCCAGTACTTC CASSPRQGQETQYF
TRBJ2-5 - - TRBV2 TGTGCCAGCAGGGGTTACCGGGGGAACCAAGAGACCCAGTACTTC CASRGYRGNQETQYF
TRBJ1-3 TRBD1 - TRBV18 TGTGCCAGCTCCCTGTCCCGAGGACAGGGAGGTGGAAACACCATATATTTT CASSLSRGQGGGNTIYF
TRBJ2-5 TRBD2 - TRBV19 TGTGCCAGTAGTCTTAGCGGGACAACCGGGGAGACCCAGTACTTC CASSLSGTTGETQYF
TRBJ2-1 - - TRBV19 TGTGCCAGTAAAGGGGACCCCTACAATGAGCAGTTCTTC CASKGDPYNEQFF
TRBJ1-4 - - TRBV19 TGTGCCAGTAGTATCGGTCAGGGAGGGGAAAAACTGTTTTTT CASSIGQGGEKLFF
TRBJ2-1 - - TRBV5-5 TGTGCCAGCAGCTTCCGGCCCGAATACAATGAGCAGTTCTTC CASSFRPEYNEQFF
TRBJ2-7 - - TRBV7-2 TGTGCCAGCAGCCCTCCCCCGGGACACTACGAGCAGTACTTC CASSPPPGHYEQYF
TRBJ1-2 - - TRBV9 TGTGCCAGCAGCGTAGGAGAGGCGCGCTATGGCTACACCTTC CASSVGEARYGYTF